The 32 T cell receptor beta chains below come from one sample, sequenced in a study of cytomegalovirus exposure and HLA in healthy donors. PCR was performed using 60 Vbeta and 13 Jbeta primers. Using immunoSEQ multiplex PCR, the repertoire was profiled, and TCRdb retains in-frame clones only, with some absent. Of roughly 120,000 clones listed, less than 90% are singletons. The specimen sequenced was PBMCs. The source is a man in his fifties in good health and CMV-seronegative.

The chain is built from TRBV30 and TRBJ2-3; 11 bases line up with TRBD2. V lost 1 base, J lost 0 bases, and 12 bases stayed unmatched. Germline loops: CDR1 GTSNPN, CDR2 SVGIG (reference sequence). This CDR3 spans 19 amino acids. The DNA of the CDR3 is TGTGCCTGGAGTGGACCCCCCGTGGTAGCGGGGGGGAGCACAGATACGCAGTATTTT. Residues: CAWSGPPVVAGGSTDTQYF.

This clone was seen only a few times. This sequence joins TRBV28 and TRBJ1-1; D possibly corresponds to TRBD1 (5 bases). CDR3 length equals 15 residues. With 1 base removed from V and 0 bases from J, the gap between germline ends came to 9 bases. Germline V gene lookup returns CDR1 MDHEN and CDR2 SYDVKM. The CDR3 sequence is CASSLSSGVNTEAFF. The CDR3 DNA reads TGTGCCAGCAGTTTATCGTCGGGGGTGAACACTGAAGCTTTCTTT.

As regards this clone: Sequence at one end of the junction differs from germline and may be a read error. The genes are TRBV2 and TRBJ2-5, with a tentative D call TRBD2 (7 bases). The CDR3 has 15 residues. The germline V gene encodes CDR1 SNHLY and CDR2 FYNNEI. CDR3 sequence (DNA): TGTGCCGGCAGAGGGGGGGGGCAGTCGAAAGAGACCCAGTACTTC. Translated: CAGRGGGQSKETQYF.

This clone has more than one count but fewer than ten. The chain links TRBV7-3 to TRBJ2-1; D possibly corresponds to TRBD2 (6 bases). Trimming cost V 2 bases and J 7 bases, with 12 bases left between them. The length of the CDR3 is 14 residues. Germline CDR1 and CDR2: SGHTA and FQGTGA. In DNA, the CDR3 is TGTGCCAGCAGCTTAGGAGTTCGGGGGAATGAGCAGTTCTTC. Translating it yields CASSLGVRGNEQFF.

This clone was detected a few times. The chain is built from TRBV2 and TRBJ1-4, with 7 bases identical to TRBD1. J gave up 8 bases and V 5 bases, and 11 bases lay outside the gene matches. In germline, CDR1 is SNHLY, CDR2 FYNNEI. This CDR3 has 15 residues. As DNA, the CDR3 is TGTGCCAGCAGTCCTAGGGGGCTGAGGGTCGAAAAACTGTTTTTT. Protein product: CASSPRGLRVEKLFF.

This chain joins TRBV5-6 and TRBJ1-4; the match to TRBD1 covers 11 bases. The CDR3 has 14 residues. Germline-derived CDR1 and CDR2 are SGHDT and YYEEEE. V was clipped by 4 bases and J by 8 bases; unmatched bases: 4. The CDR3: CASSADRGREKLFF. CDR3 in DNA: TGTGCCAGCAGCGCGGACAGGGGGCGGGAAAAACTGTTTTTT.

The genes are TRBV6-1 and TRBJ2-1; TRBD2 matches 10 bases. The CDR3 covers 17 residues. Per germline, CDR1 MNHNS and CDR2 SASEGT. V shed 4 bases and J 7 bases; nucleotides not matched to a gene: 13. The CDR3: CASSASEAGGGRNEQFF. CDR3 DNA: TGTGCCAGCAGTGCCAGTGAAGCGGGGGGGGGTCGAAATGAGCAGTTCTTC.

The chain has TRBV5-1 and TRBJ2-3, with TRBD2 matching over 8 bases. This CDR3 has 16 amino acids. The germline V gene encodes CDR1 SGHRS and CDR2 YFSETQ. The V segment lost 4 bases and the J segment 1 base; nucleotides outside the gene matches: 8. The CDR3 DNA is TGCGCCAGCAGCGAGTCCCTGCGGGGGGGCACAGATACGCAGTATTTT. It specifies CASSESLRGGTDTQYF.

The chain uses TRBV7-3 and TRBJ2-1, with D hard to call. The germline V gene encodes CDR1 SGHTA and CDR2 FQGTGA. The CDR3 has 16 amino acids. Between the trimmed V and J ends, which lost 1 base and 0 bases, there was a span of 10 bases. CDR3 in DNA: TGTGCCAGCAGCTTAATAAAGTCTACCTCCTACAATGAGCAGTTCTTC. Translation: CASSLIKSTSYNEQFF.

The CDR3, as DNA: TGTGCCAGCAGTCGAACGACAGGGGATGGCTACACCTTC. The encoded protein is CASSRTTGDGYTF. V usage is TRBV5-6 and J usage is TRBJ1-2; 8 bases fit TRBD1. The trim removed 5 bases at V and 6 bases at J, leaving 6 bases unmatched. Germline CDR1 is SGHDT and CDR2 is YYEEEE. This CDR3 has 13 residues.

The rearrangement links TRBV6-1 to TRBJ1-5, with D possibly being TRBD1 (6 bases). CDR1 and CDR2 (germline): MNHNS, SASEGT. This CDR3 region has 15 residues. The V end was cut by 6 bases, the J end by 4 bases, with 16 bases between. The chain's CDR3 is CASSLTGSGNQPQHF. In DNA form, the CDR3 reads TGTGCCAGCAGCCTCACAGGGTCGGGGAATCAGCCCCAGCATTTT.

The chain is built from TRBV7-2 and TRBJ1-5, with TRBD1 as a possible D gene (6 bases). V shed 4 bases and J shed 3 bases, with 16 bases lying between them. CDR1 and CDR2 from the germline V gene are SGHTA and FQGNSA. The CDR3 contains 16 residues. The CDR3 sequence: CASSSRKTGTNQPQHF. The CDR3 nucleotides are TGTGCCAGCAGCTCGCGGAAGACAGGTACCAATCAGCCCCAGCATTTT.

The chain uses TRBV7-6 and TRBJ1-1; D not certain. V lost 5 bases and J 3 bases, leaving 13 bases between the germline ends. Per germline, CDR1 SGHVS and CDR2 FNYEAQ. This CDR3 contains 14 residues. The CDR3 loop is CASSPELQDTEAFF. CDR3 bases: TGTGCCAGCAGCCCTGAACTCCAGGACACTGAAGCTTTCTTT.

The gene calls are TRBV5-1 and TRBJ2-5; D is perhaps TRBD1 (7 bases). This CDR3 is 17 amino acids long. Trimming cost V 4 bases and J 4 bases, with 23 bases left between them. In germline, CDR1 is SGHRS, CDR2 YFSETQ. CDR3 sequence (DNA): TGCGCCAGCAGCCCTATACTCCGACAGGGAGGAGGAGAGACCCAGTACTTC. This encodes CASSPILRQGGGETQYF.

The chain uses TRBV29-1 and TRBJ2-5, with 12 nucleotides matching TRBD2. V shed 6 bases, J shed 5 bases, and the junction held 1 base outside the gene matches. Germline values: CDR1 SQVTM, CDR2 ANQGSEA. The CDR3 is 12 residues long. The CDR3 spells CSVGTSGETQYF. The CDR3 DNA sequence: TGCAGCGTCGGGACTAGCGGGGAGACCCAGTACTTC.

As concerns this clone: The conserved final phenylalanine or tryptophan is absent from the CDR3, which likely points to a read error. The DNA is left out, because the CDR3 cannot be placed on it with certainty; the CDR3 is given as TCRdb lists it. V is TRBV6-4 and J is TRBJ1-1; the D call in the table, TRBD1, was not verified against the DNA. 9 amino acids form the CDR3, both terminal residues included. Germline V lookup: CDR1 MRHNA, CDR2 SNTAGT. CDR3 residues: CASRGDKTR.

The CDR3 nucleotides are TGTGCCAGCTCACCGACTAGCGGGGGTCAAGAGACCCAGTACTTC. Protein: CASSPTSGGQETQYF. The gene calls are TRBV18 and TRBJ2-5; 12 bases are shared with TRBD2. The ends lost 3 bases at V and 2 bases at J; junction bases unmatched: 1. CDR1 and CDR2 (germline): KGHSH, LQKENI. This CDR3 region has 15 residues.

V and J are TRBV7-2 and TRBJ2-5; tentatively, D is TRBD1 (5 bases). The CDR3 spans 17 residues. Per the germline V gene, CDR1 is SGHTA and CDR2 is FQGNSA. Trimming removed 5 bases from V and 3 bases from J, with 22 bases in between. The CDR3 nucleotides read TGTGCCAGCAGCGCCCAGGCAGGGCGGAACAAGAAAGAGACCCAGTACTTC. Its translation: CASSAQAGRNKKETQYF.

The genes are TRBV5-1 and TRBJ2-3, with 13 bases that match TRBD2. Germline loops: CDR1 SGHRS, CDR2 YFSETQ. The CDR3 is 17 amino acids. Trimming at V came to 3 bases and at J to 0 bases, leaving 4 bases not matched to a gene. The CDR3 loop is CASSWGLAGQSTDTQYF. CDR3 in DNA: TGCGCCAGCAGCTGGGGACTAGCGGGGCAAAGCACAGATACGCAGTATTTT. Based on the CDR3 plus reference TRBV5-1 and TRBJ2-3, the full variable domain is KAGVTQTPRYLIKTRGQQVTLSCSPISGHRSVSWYQQTPGQGLQFLFEYFSETQRNKGNFPGRFSGRQFSNSRSEMNVSTLELGDSALYLCASSWGLAGQSTDTQYFGPGTRLTVL.

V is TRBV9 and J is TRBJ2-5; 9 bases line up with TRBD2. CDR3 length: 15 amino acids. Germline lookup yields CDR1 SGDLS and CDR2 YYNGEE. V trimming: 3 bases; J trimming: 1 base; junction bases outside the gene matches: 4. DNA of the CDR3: TGTGCCAGCAGCGGCATGACTAGCGGCCAAGAGACCCAGTACTTC. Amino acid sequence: CASSGMTSGQETQYF. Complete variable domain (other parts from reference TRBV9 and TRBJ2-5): DSGVTQTPKHLITATGQRVTLRCSPRSGDLSVYWYQQSLDQGLQFLIQYYNGEERAKGNILERFSAQQFPDLHSELNLSSLELGDSALYFCASSGMTSGQETQYFGPGTRLLVL.

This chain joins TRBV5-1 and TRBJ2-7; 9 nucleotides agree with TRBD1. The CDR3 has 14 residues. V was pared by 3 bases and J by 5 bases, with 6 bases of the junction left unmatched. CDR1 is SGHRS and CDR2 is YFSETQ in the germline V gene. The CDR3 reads CASSWDRVYNEQYF. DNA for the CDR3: TGCGCCAGCAGCTGGGACAGGGTCTATAACGAGCAGTACTTC.

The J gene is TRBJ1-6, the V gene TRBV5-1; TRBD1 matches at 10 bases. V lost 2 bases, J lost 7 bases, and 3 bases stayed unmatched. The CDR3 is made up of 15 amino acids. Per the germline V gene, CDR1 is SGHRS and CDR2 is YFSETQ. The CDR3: CASSLGQGGNSPLHF. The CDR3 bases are TGCGCCAGCAGCTTAGGACAGGGGGGAAATTCACCCCTCCACTTT.

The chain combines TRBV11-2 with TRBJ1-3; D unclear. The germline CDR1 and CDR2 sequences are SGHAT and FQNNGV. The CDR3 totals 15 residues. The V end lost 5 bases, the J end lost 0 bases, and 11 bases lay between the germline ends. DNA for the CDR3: TGTGCCAGCAGCCCACGATCAGGCTCTGGAAACACCATATATTTT. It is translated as CASSPRSGSGNTIYF.

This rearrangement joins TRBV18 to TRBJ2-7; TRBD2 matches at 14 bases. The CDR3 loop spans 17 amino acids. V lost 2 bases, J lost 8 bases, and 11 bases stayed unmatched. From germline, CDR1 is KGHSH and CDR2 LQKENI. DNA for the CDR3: TGTGCCAGCTCACCATGGACTAGCGGGGGGAACCCTCGTAAGCAGTACTTC. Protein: CASSPWTSGGNPRKQYF.

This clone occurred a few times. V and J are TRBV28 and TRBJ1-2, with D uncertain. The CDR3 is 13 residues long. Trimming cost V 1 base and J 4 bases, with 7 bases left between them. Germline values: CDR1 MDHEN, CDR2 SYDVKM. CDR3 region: CASSLLGSYGYTF. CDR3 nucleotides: TGTGCCAGCAGTTTATTGGGGAGCTATGGCTACACCTTC.

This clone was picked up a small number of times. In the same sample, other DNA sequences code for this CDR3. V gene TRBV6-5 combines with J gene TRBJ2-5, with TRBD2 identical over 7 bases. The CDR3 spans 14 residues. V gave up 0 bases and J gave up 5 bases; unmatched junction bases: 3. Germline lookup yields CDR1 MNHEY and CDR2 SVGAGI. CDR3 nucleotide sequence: TGTGCCAGCAGTTACTCACCGGGAGGTGAGACCCAGTACTTC. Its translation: CASSYSPGGETQYF.

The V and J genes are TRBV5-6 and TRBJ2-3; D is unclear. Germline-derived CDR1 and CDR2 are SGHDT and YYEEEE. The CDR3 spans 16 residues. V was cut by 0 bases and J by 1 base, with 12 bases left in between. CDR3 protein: CASSLARPGGTDTQYF. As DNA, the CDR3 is TGTGCCAGCAGCTTGGCGCGGCCCGGAGGCACAGATACGCAGTATTTT.

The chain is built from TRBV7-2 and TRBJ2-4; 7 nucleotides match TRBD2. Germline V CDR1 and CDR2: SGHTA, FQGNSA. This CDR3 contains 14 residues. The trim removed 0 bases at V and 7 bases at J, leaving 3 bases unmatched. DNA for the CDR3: TGTGCCAGCAGCTTAGCGGCGGGAGTTAACATTCAGTACTTC. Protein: CASSLAAGVNIQYF. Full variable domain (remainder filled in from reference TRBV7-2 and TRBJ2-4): GAGVSQSPSNKVTEKGKDVELRCDPISGHTALYWYRQSLGQGLEFLIYFQGNSAPDKSGLPSDRFSAERTGGSVSTLTIQRTQQEDSAVYLCASSLAAGVNIQYFGAGTRLSVL.

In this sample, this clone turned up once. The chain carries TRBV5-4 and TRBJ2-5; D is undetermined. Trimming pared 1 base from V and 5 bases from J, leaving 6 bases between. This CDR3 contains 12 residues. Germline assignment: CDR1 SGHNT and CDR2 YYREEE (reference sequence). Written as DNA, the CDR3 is TGTGCCAGCAGCTTGATCGCGGAGACCCAGTACTTC. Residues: CASSLIAETQYF.

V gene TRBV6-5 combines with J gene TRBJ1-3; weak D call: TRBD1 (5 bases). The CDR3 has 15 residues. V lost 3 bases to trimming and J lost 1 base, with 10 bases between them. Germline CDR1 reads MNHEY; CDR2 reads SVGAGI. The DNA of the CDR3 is TGTGCCAGCAGTTATAGGGGAAGGTCTGGAAACACCATATATTTT. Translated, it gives CASSYRGRSGNTIYF.

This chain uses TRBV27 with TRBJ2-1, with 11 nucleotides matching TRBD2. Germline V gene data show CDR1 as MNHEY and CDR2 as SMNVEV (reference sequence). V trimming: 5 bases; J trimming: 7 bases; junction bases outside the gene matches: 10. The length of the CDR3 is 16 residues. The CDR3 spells CASSPPGTSGRNEQFF. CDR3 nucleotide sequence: TGTGCCAGCAGTCCCCCCGGGACTAGCGGAAGGAATGAGCAGTTCTTC.

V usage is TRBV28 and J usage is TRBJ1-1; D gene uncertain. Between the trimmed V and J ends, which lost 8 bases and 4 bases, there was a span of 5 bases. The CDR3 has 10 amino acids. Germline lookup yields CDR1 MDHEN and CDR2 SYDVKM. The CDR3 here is CASGRTEAFF. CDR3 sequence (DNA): TGTGCCAGCGGCCGCACTGAAGCTTTCTTT.